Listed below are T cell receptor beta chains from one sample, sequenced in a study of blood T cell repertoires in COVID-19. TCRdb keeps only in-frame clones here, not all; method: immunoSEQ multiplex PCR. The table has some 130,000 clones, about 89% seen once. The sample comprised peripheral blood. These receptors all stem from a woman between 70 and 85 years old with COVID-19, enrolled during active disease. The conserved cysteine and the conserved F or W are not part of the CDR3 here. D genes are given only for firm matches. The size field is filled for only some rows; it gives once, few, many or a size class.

CDR3 protein: ASSPRANYNEQF; D gene: .; clone size: .; J gene: TRBJ2-1; V gene: TRBV7-3
CDR3 protein: ASNSGQGNGYT; D gene: TRBD1; clone size: few; J gene: TRBJ1-2; V gene: TRBV25-1
CDR3 protein: AWRRGSTYEQY; D gene: .; clone size: few; J gene: TRBJ2-7; V gene: TRBV30
CDR3 protein: ASRIQGTNEKLF; D gene: TRBD1; clone size: .; J gene: TRBJ1-4; V gene: TRBV28
CDR3 protein: ASSSLNTGELF; D gene: .; clone size: .; J gene: TRBJ2-2; V gene: TRBV5-4
CDR3 protein: ASSRVTGYHTEAF; D gene: .; clone size: .; J gene: TRBJ1-1; V gene: TRBV7-8
CDR3 protein: RSGGYT; D gene: .; clone size: few; J gene: TRBJ1-2; V gene: TRBV20-1
CDR3 protein: ASRPPQETQY; D gene: .; clone size: .; J gene: TRBJ2-5; V gene: TRBV7-8
CDR3 protein: ASSYDRDKGYT; D gene: .; clone size: .; J gene: TRBJ1-2; V gene: TRBV6-5
CDR3 protein: ASSSLSGGSYNEQF; D gene: TRBD2; clone size: .; J gene: TRBJ2-1; V gene: TRBV4-1
CDR3 protein: ASGLAGRANTGELF; D gene: TRBD2; clone size: .; J gene: TRBJ2-2; V gene: TRBV2
CDR3 protein: ASSLAAGAEAF; D gene: .; clone size: .; J gene: TRBJ1-1; V gene: TRBV5-1
CDR3 protein: ASSEGRDRHGYT; D gene: TRBD1; clone size: .; J gene: TRBJ1-2; V gene: TRBV2
CDR3 protein: ASSVGPETYEQY; D gene: .; clone size: .; J gene: TRBJ2-7; V gene: TRBV9
CDR3 protein: ASRSRGASYNEQF; D gene: TRBD2; clone size: .; J gene: TRBJ2-1; V gene: TRBV3-1/TRBV3-2
CDR3 protein: ATRLAGDTDTQY; D gene: TRBD2; clone size: .; J gene: TRBJ2-3; V gene: TRBV10-3
CDR3 protein: ASRASYEQY; D gene: .; clone size: .; J gene: TRBJ2-7; V gene: TRBV5-1
CDR3 protein: ASSPLGGVGEQY; D gene: .; clone size: once; J gene: TRBJ2-7; V gene: TRBV7-2